The source of this T cell receptor beta chain is a study of T cell responses to AZD1222 COVID-19 vaccine. CDR3 length: 14 residues. Germline V gene lookup returns CDR1 SGHRS and CDR2 YFSETQ. V lost 0 bases to trimming and J lost 5 bases, with 12 bases between them. Study results and caveats: Spike-spanning, vaccine-associated CD4 TCRs were dominant at 160-218 and 743-854.

Method: immunoSEQ multiplex PCR; TCRdb's copy keeps in-frame clones and lacks some. The sample has about 110,000 clones; approximately 89% are singletons. A word on this clone: As yet, its antigen is unknown.

The TCR originated in an adult who received the AZD1222 COVID-19 vaccine. The chain uses TRBV5-1 and TRBJ2-7; D may be TRBD1 (6 bases). Sequencing was performed on peripheral blood, taken 28 days after the second AZD1222 dose. For the CDR3, the DNA is TGCGCCAGCAGCTTGGGGTCAGGGGTCGACGAGCAGTACTTC. This translates into CASSLGSGVDEQYF.